Listed here are 9 T cell receptor beta chains from one sample, sequenced in a study of PD-1 blockade in classical Hodgkin lymphoma (dated by TCRdb to the early 2020s). What this sample's time point label stands for: cycle 2 day 1 (C2D1) of nivolumab. Relapse after autologous stem cell transplantation had occurred in all trial patients, and cohorts A, B and C were distinguished by prior brentuximab vedotin exposure. Receptor amplification or capture employed the immunoSEQ multiplex PCR assay. TCRdb re-hosts the immuneACCESS table, in-frame sequences only. Its copies lack some clones; in the studies checked, an unresolved V gene accounts for under half of them, and the cause for the rest is not known. The sample yields over 25,000 clones; roughly 70% were counted once. The ten biggest clones cover 13% to 15% of the sample. The sample in question was peripheral blood mononuclear cells (PBMCs), obtained before the second cycle of nivolumab. The receptors shown here come from a human donor with classical Hodgkin lymphoma.

The chain carries TRBV28 and TRBJ2-5; D gene unclear. Trimming pared 2 bases from V and 6 bases from J, leaving 13 bases between. The CDR3 spans 14 residues. Germline V CDR1 and CDR2: MDHEN, SYDVKM. CDR3 in DNA: TGTGCCAGCAGTTTAAGTGGGCCACGACAGACCCAGTACTTC. This encodes CASSLSGPRQTQYF.

The chain is built from TRBV7-9 and TRBJ1-2; 10 nucleotides agree with TRBD1. CDR1 SEHNR and CDR2 FQNEAQ come from the germline V gene (reference sequence). Trimming removed 9 bases from V and 3 bases from J; junction bases left unmatched: 4. This CDR3 is built from 13 residues. The DNA for the CDR3 is TGTGCCAGTGAGACAGGGGGCGACTATGGCTACACCTTC. This sequence encodes CASETGGDYGYTF.

This rearrangement joins TRBV5-1 to TRBJ2-2, with 10 bases aligning to TRBD2. The CDR3 runs to 16 residues. Germline CDR1 SGHRS, CDR2 YFSETQ. Trimming removed 4 bases from V and 3 bases from J; junction bases left unmatched: 6. CDR3 nucleotide sequence: TGCGCCAGCAGCATAAGGACTAGCGGAGACACCGGGGAGCTGTTTTTT. This encodes CASSIRTSGDTGELFF.

The V and J genes are TRBV18 and TRBJ2-7; TRBD1 matches 9 bases. Germline V gene data show CDR1 as KGHSH and CDR2 as LQKENI. This CDR3 contains 18 residues. V shed 0 bases and J 2 bases; nucleotides not matched to a gene: 11. The CDR3 region has the DNA TGTGCCAGCTCACCACCCCGGACCGGGACAGGGCGTACCTACGAGCAGTACTTC. Translation gives CASSPPRTGTGRTYEQYF.

This clone was seen once. This chain uses TRBV11-2 with TRBJ2-5; a possible D gene is TRBD1 (6 bases). Germline-derived CDR1 and CDR2 are SGHAT and FQNNGV. V was shortened by 5 bases and J by 6 bases, with 16 bases between the two germline ends. This CDR3 comprises 14 residues. The chain's CDR3 is CASSALDRSQTQYF. The CDR3 DNA follows: TGTGCCAGCAGCGCCCTTGACAGGAGTCAGACCCAGTACTTC.

This chain connects TRBV18 to TRBJ2-3; 8 nucleotides align to TRBD2. The CDR3 is 17 residues long. V was clipped by 3 bases and J by 4 bases; unmatched bases: 12. Germline V gene data show CDR1 as KGHSH and CDR2 as LQKENI. CDR3 coding DNA: TGTGCCAGCTCACCCCGAAAGCGGGGGTTGGAAGCAGATACGCAGTATTTT. Residues: CASSPRKRGLEADTQYF.

The V and J genes are TRBV19 and TRBJ1-1; D is unclear. Trimming removed 4 bases at V and 0 bases at J, with 9 bases between. CDR3 length equals 14 residues. CDR1 and CDR2 (germline): LNHDA, SQIVND (reference sequence). The CDR3 nucleotides read TGTGCCAGTAGTAAGTTGCCGTTGAACACTGAAGCTTTCTTT. Translation gives CASSKLPLNTEAFF.

This clone has only one observation. This sequence joins TRBV4-3 and TRBJ1-6; D is unresolved. Trimming left V 4 bases short and J 7 bases short, with 20 bases between. This CDR3 contains 17 residues. CDR1 and CDR2 (germline): LGHNA, YSLEER. CDR3 bases: TGCGCCAGCAGCCCAACCTCCGGGGAGGGATTAAATTCACCCCTCCACTTT. It yields the protein CASSPTSGEGLNSPLHF.

The chain links TRBV9 to TRBJ2-6, with 16 bases aligning to TRBD2. Germline V CDR1 and CDR2: SGDLS, YYNGEE. The length of the CDR3 is 20 residues. The junction had 5 bases not matched to a gene; V was cut back by 0 bases and J by 2 bases. The CDR3 bases are TGTGCCAGCAGCGTAGGAGGGACTAGCGGGGGGGCAACTGGGGCCAACGTCCTGACTTTC. Translating gives CASSVGGTSGGATGANVLTF.